This T cell receptor beta chain was sequenced for a study of T-cell memory formation after mild COVID-19. V was shortened by 0 bases and J by 5 bases, with 16 bases between the two germline ends. The CDR3 length is 16 residues. The germline gives CDR1 ENHRY, CDR2 SYGVKD. Via MiXCR, TCRdb re-called the 5' RACE reads, giving one row per CDR3 protein. The repertoire holds hundreds of thousands of distinct CDR3 sequences, with approximately 14% as singletons. The sample consisted of PBMCs or a T cell subset sorted from them (not recorded which). This chain uses TRBV10-3 with TRBJ1-2; tentative D call: TRBD1 (5 bases). The sequence derives from a man younger than 35 who had mild COVID-19 (a few samples of this study predate the infection). Cell type and time point are not known. In DNA form, the CDR3 reads TGTGCCATCAGTGAGTCGTCTCAGGGCCTCGGATATGGCTACACCTTC. Its translation: CAISESSQGLGYGYTF.